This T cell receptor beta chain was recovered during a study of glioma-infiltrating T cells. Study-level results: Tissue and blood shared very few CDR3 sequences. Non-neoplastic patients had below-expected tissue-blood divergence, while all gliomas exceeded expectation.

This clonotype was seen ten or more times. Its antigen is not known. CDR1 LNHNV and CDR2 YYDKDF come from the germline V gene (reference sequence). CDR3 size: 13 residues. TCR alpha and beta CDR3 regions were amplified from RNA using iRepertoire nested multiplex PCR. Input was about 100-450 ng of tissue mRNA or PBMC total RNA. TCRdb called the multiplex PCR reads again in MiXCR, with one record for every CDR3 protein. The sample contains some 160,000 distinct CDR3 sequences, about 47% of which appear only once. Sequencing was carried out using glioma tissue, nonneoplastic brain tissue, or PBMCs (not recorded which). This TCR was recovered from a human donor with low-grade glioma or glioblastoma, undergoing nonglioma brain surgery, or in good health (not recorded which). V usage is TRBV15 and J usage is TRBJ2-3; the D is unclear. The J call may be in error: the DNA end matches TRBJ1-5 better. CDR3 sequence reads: CALSGRTTDTQHF. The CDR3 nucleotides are TGTGCCTTAAGCGGGAGGACCACAGATACGCAGCATTTT.